The 26 T cell receptor beta chains in this list originate from one sample, sequenced in a study of T-cell reconstitution after alpha-beta-depleted transplantation in children. Unique molecular identifiers were used to barcode this TCRbeta library. MiXCR, applied by TCRdb to the PCR reads, yields one record per CDR3 protein. The table includes 55,000 to 65,000 distinct CDR3 sequences, 40% to 45% detected once. Sequencing used PBMCs, mostly from graft donor cells, obtained 360 days after TCRalphabeta/CD19-depleted stem cell transplant. These receptors were obtained from a male patient under 18 who had a stem cell transplant for acute lymphoblastic leukemia, so the T cells may come from the graft donor.

This rearrangement joins TRBV6-5 to TRBJ2-1; 9 bases are shared with TRBD1. Germline V gene data show CDR1 as MNHEY and CDR2 as SVGAGI. This CDR3 has 18 residues. V trimming: 0 bases; J trimming: 5 bases; junction bases outside the gene matches: 11. CDR3 DNA: TGTGCCAGCAGTTACTCATTAACTGGACAGGGGAAACACAATGAGCAGTTCTTC. Protein sequence: CASSYSLTGQGKHNEQFF.

The CDR3 sequence is CASRHGTGGQPQHF. In DNA, the CDR3 is TGTGCCAGCAGGCACGGGACAGGAGGTCAGCCCCAGCATTTT. The J gene is TRBJ1-5, the V gene TRBV6-1, with 8 bases identical to TRBD1. Germline V gene sequence: CDR1 MNHNS, CDR2 SASEGT. Trimming cost V 6 bases and J 6 bases; bases outside gene matches: 7. This CDR3 contains 14 residues.

V usage is TRBV28 and J usage is TRBJ2-7; the D call may be TRBD1 or TRBD2 (6 bases each). This CDR3 spans 15 amino acids. V gave up 6 bases and J gave up 0 bases, with 15 bases separating them. Germline V lookup: CDR1 MDHEN, CDR2 SYDVKM. CDR3 protein: CASSPSGGPSYEQYF. CDR3 nucleotides: TGTGCCAGCAGCCCCTCTGGGGGGCCCTCCTACGAGCAGTACTTC. Together with reference TRBV28 and TRBJ2-7, the CDR3 gives the full variable domain: DVKVTQSSRYLVKRTGEKVFLECVQDMDHENMFWYRQDPGLGLRLIYFSYDVKMKEKGDIPEGYSVSREKKERFSLILESASTNQTSMYLCASSPSGGPSYEQYFGPGTRLTVT.

The CDR3 here is CASPGRDGNTIYF. CDR3 DNA: TGTGCCAGCCCGGGACGGGATGGAAACACCATATATTTT. This chain links TRBV12-3 or TRBV12-4 with TRBJ1-3; D may be TRBD1 (5 bases). The CDR3 runs to 13 residues. V gave up 8 bases and J gave up 3 bases, with 11 bases separating them.

The V gene is TRBV5-6, the J gene TRBJ2-2; D remains ambiguous. The CDR3 loop spans 16 amino acids. V was shortened by 1 base and J by 6 bases, with 16 bases between the two germline ends. Per the germline V gene, CDR1 is SGHDT and CDR2 is YYEEEE. The CDR3: CASSLRRTRFSGELFF. The CDR3 nucleotides are TGTGCCAGCAGCTTGCGGAGAACAAGGTTCTCCGGGGAGCTGTTTTTT.

This clonotype was recorded a few times. The chain is built from TRBV21-1 and TRBJ2-1; TRBD1, the table's D call, lacks a check against the DNA. TRBV21-1 is designated a pseudogene. There are 19 residues in the CDR3. This CDR3 reads CASSEPGVPTHYSYNEQFF. CDR3 coding DNA: TGTGCCAGCAGCGAGCCGGGAGTTCCAACCCATTACTCCTACAATGAGCAGTTCTTC.

This chain joins TRBV24-1 and TRBJ2-7, with D perhaps matching TRBD2 (6 bases). This CDR3 contains 15 residues. Germline V gene data show CDR1 as KGHDR and CDR2 as SFDVKD. V was trimmed by 7 bases and J by 3 bases, leaving 18 bases between them. CDR3: CATRVLEGSHYEQYF. The CDR3 region has the DNA TGTGCCACCAGAGTTTTGGAGGGATCCCACTACGAGCAGTACTTC.

The chain joins TRBV5-4 to TRBJ2-4; 9 bases match TRBD2. From germline, CDR1 is SGHNT and CDR2 YYREEE (reference sequence). V shed 1 base, J shed 6 bases, and the junction held 8 bases outside the gene matches. The CDR3 runs to 16 residues. DNA for the CDR3: TGTGCCAGCAGCTTGTCTAGCGGGGCCCGGGGAAACATTCAGTACTTC. Its protein is CASSLSSGARGNIQYF.

In this sample, this clonotype turned up a few times. The genes are TRBV9 and TRBJ2-3, with D perhaps TRBD2 (6 bases). Between the trimmed V and J ends, which lost 6 bases and 4 bases, there was a span of 15 bases. Germline V gene sequence: CDR1 SGDLS, CDR2 YYNGEE. The CDR3 length is 14 residues. The CDR3 bases are TGTGCCAGCACCCAGGGAGGCTCGCCAGATACGCAGTATTTT. It translates to CASTQGGSPDTQYF. The variable domain in full, with the rest retrieved from reference TRBV9 and TRBJ2-3, is DSGVTQTPKHLITATGQRVTLRCSPRSGDLSVYWYQQSLDQGLQFLIQYYNGEERAKGNILERFSAQQFPDLHSELNLSSLELGDSALYFCASTQGGSPDTQYFGPGTRLTVL.

The chain recombines TRBV7-8 with TRBJ1-5, with D possibly matching TRBD1 (6 bases). This CDR3 region has 15 residues. The V gene's germline CDR1 is SGHVS and CDR2 FQNEAQ. The ends were cut back, 4 bases at V and 1 base at J, with 11 bases in the middle. The CDR3 protein is CASSYTGLSNQPQHF. CDR3 in DNA: TGTGCCAGCAGCTATACAGGGTTGAGCAATCAGCCCCAGCATTTT.

This clonotype was detected a few times. The CDR3 region has the DNA TGTGCCAGCAGTCCGACACTCCAAGTAGAGACCCAGTACTTC. This encodes CASSPTLQVETQYF. This sequence joins TRBV12-3 or TRBV12-4 and TRBJ2-5, with D uncertain. V was clipped by 5 bases and J by 4 bases, with 14 bases between them. The CDR3 has 14 residues.

This clonotype turned up a few times. The chain carries TRBV12-3 or TRBV12-4 and TRBJ1-1, with D perhaps TRBD1 (6 bases). The CDR3 is 14 residues long. Trimming cost V 5 bases and J 0 bases, with 10 bases left between them. CDR3 residues: CASSPDRMNTEAFF. The CDR3 DNA sequence: TGTGCCAGCAGTCCAGACAGGATGAACACTGAAGCTTTCTTT.

This clonotype was seen a few times. The V call is TRBV11-1, the J call TRBJ1-5, with TRBD1 identical over 9 bases. The CDR3 consists of 15 residues. Per germline, CDR1 SGHAT and CDR2 FQDESV (reference sequence). V trimming: 6 bases; J trimming: 5 bases; junction bases outside the gene matches: 8. The CDR3: CASSRGQGPHQPQHF. The CDR3 DNA is TGTGCCAGCAGTCGTGGACAGGGGCCCCATCAGCCCCAGCATTTT. The whole variable domain, remainder taken from reference TRBV11-1 and TRBJ1-5, is EAEVAQSPRYKITEKSQAVAFWCDPISGHATLYWYRQILGQGPELLVQFQDESVVDDSQLPKDRFSAERLKGVDSTLKIQPAELGDSAMYLCASSRGQGPHQPQHFGDGTRLSIL.

This clonotype came up a few times. J is TRBJ2-7 and V is TRBV5-1; 11 bases line up with TRBD2. The germline V gene has CDR1 SGHRS and CDR2 YFSETQ. After removal of 4 bases from V and 2 bases from J, the junction contained 8 bases not matched to a gene. The CDR3 covers 16 residues. In DNA, the CDR3 is TGCGCCAGCAGCCGTACGACTAGCGGGGCCACCTACGAGCAGTACTTC. Encoded protein: CASSRTTSGATYEQYF.

The rearrangement links TRBV29-1 to TRBJ2-7, with TRBD1 matching over 7 bases. CDR1 is SQVTM and CDR2 is ANQGSEA in the germline V gene. The CDR3 totals 13 residues. V lost 4 bases and J lost 6; bases outside the gene matches: 9. The CDR3 loop reads CSVGVTGIGEQYF. The CDR3 region has the DNA TGCAGCGTTGGGGTGACAGGGATTGGCGAGCAGTACTTC.

The gene calls are TRBV10-3 and TRBJ2-7, with 8 bases identical to TRBD2. The V gene's germline CDR1 is ENHRY and CDR2 SYGVKD. Trimming cost V 6 bases and J 2 bases; bases outside gene matches: 6. The CDR3 extends over 14 amino acids. The CDR3 nucleotides read TGTGCCATCAGCGGGAGCGGGAGCCCCTACGAGCAGTACTTC. Its translation: CAISGSGSPYEQYF.

J is TRBJ2-2 and V is TRBV12-3 or TRBV12-4; 7 bases fit TRBD1. This CDR3 spans 17 amino acids. Trimming cost V 4 bases and J 0 bases; bases outside gene matches: 8. CDR3 amino acids: CASSSDRSPSNTGELFF. CDR3 bases: TGTGCCAGCAGTTCGGACAGGAGCCCCTCGAACACCGGGGAGCTGTTTTTT.

The chain uses TRBV5-5 and TRBJ2-2, with D possibly TRBD2 on 5 matching bases. Germline-derived CDR1 and CDR2 are SGHKS and YYEKEE (reference sequence). Trimming shortened V by 0 bases and J by 6 bases, and 15 bases separated the two germline ends. This CDR3 spans 16 amino acids. The CDR3, as DNA: TGTGCCAGCAGCTTGGCCGGGGTCCAGTGGCCCGGGGAGCTGTTTTTT. It codes for CASSLAGVQWPGELFF.

This clonotype was seen a few times. The chain couples TRBV12-3 or TRBV12-4 to TRBJ2-7, with 11 nucleotides matching TRBD1. The CDR3 loop spans 15 amino acids. V gave up 3 bases and J gave up 2 bases; unmatched junction bases: 3. CDR3 sequence: CASSLGTGGPYEQYF. CDR3 bases: TGTGCCAGCAGTTTGGGGACAGGGGGTCCCTACGAGCAGTACTTC.

The chain uses TRBV5-1 and TRBJ2-5; D gene ambiguous. The V end lost 6 bases, the J end lost 5 bases, and 14 bases lay between the germline ends. The CDR3 has 13 amino acids. CDR1 is SGHRS, CDR2 YFSETQ, per germline. The CDR3, as DNA: TGCGCCAGCAACAACCGGTGGCAGGAGACCCAGTACTTC. Protein: CASNNRWQETQYF.

The chain employs TRBV28 and TRBJ2-7; TRBD1 aligns across 8 bases. CDR1 and CDR2 (germline): MDHEN, SYDVKM. The CDR3 covers 14 residues. Losses at the gene ends were 4 bases for V and 3 bases for J; bases not matched to a gene: 5. CDR3 in DNA: TGTGCCAGCAGTTCCCCGGGACAGGTCTACGAGCAGTACTTC. Protein sequence: CASSSPGQVYEQYF.

This chain joins TRBV11-2 and TRBJ2-4, with a possible D match to TRBD1 (6 bases). The CDR3 contains 13 residues. In germline, CDR1 is SGHAT, CDR2 FQNNGV. V was clipped by 5 bases and J by 9 bases, with 14 bases between them. CDR3 coding DNA: TGTGCCAGCAGCCGAGCGACAGGACCCATTCAGTACTTC. Amino acid sequence: CASSRATGPIQYF.

This clonotype was counted once. The V call is TRBV7-2, the J call TRBJ2-5; 15 bases are shared with TRBD2. V shed 1 base, J shed 5 bases, and the junction held 2 bases outside the gene matches. The CDR3 consists of 16 residues. Germline CDR1 SGHTA, CDR2 FQGNSA. The CDR3 nucleotides read TGTGCCAGCAGCTTAGGTGGACTAGCGGGGGGGGAGACCCAGTACTTC. Translating gives CASSLGGLAGGETQYF.

V and J are TRBV5-1 and TRBJ2-5, with TRBD2 as a possible D gene (5 bases). Trimming pared 5 bases from V and 5 bases from J, leaving 19 bases between. The CDR3 totals 15 residues. CDR1 and CDR2 (germline): SGHRS, YFSETQ. The CDR3 DNA follows: TGCGCCAGCAGACCCGGGGAAAGTTTCTGGGAGACCCAGTACTTC. Amino acids: CASRPGESFWETQYF. Complete variable domain (other parts from reference TRBV5-1 and TRBJ2-5): KAGVTQTPRYLIKTRGQQVTLSCSPISGHRSVSWYQQTPGQGLQFLFEYFSETQRNKGNFPGRFSGRQFSNSRSEMNVSTLELGDSALYLCASRPGESFWETQYFGPGTRLLVL.

The chain combines TRBV12-3 or TRBV12-4 with TRBJ2-3, with 9 bases lining up with TRBD1. The CDR3 has 16 residues. V shed 2 bases, J shed 4 bases, and the junction held 7 bases outside the gene matches. CDR3 sequence reads: CASSLRGQGYPDTQYF. In DNA, the CDR3 is TGTGCCAGCAGTTTACGAGGACAGGGGTACCCAGATACGCAGTATTTT.

The chain employs TRBV3-1 and TRBJ2-1; the match to TRBD2 covers 8 bases. The CDR3 runs to 16 residues. V lost 4 bases and J lost 4; bases outside the gene matches: 9. Per the germline V gene, CDR1 is LGHDT and CDR2 is YNNKEL (reference sequence). CDR3 DNA sequence: TGTGCCAGCAGCCGAGGTTTTAGCGGGACGTACAATGAGCAGTTCTTC. Its protein product is CASSRGFSGTYNEQFF.